One TCR beta chain is described in this entry. Antigen: not known. Germline values: CDR1 GTSNPN, CDR2 SVGIG (reference sequence). The CDR3 has 13 residues. J gave up 3 bases and V 0 bases, and 2 bases lay outside the gene matches. Here immunoSEQ multiplex PCR was the method, and the copy in TCRdb shows in-frame clones only, minus some. The table has approximately 90,000 clones, about nine tenths seen once; the top ten hold approximately 3.9%. Healthy donors had no documented immune events, such as infections, while sampled. This entry belongs to a study of identifying expanded T cells in peripheral blood. Overall study findings and caveats: Across healthy donors, higher total template counts meant significantly greater approximately 2-week count variance.

The sequenced sample consisted of blood. The receptor's source is a person between 18 and 75 years old in good health. J is TRBJ2-7 and V is TRBV30; 7 bases map to TRBD1. The CDR3 here is CAWSVSGGYEQYF. CDR3 in DNA: TGTGCCTGGAGTGTTTCAGGGGGCTACGAGCAGTACTTC.